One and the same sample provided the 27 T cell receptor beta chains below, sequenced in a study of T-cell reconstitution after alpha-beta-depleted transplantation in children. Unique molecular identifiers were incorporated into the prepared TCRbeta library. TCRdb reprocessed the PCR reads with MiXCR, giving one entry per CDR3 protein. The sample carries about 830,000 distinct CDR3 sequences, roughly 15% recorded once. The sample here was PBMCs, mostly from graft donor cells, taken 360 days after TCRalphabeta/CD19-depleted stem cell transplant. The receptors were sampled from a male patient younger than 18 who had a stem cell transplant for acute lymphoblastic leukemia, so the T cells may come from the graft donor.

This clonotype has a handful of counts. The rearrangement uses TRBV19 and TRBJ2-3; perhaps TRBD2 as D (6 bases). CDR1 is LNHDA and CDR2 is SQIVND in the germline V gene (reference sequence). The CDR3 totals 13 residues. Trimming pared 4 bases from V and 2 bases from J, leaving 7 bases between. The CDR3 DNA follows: TGTGCCAGTAGTACTAGCGTCACAGATACGCAGTATTTT. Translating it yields CASSTSVTDTQYF.

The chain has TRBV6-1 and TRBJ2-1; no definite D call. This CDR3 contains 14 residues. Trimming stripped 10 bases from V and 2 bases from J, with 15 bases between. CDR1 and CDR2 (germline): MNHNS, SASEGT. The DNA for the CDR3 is TGTGCCATCCGCCCACGCGGCCCCTACAATGAGCAGTTCTTC. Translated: CAIRPRGPYNEQFF.

This CDR3 reads CASSPSRAGVTDTQYF. The CDR3 DNA is TGTGCCAGCAGCCCCTCGAGAGCGGGAGTGACAGATACGCAGTATTTT. The chain joins TRBV7-3 to TRBJ2-3, with 8 bases aligning to TRBD2. Germline V gene sequence: CDR1 SGHTA, CDR2 FQGTGA. Losses at the gene ends were 5 bases for V and 3 bases for J; bases not matched to a gene: 10. There are 16 residues in the CDR3.

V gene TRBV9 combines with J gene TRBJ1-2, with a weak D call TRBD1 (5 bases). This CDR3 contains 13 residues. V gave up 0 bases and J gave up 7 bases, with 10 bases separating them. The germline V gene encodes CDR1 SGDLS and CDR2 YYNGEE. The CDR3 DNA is TGTGCCAGCAGCGTAGACCCCCAGGGTGGCTACACCTTC. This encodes CASSVDPQGGYTF.

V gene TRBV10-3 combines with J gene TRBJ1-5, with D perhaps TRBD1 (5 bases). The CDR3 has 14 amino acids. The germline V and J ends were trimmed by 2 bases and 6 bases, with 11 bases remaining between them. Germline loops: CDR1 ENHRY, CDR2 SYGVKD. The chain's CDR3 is CAISETGRGQPQHF. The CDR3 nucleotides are TGTGCCATCAGTGAGACAGGTAGGGGTCAGCCCCAGCATTTT.

The CDR3 nucleotides read TGTGCCAGCAGACGACTAGGTGGAAACATTCAGTACTTC. This sequence encodes CASRRLGGNIQYF. V is TRBV7-8 and J is TRBJ2-4; TRBD2 is a possible D gene (6 bases). V lost 6 bases and J lost 6, with 12 bases in between. The CDR3 runs 13 residues. Germline V gene sequence: CDR1 SGHVS, CDR2 FQNEAQ.

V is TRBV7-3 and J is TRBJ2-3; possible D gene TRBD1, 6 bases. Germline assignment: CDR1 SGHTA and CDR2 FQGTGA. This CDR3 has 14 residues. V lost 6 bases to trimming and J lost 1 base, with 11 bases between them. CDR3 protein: CASSRQVGTDTQYF. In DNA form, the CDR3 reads TGTGCCAGCAGTCGACAGGTGGGCACAGATACGCAGTATTTT.

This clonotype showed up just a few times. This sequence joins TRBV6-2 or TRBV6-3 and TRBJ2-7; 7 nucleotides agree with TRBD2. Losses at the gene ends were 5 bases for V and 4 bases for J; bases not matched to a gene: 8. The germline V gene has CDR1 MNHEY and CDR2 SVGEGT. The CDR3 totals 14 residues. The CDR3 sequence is CASSPSGKGYEQYF. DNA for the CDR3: TGTGCCAGCAGTCCCAGCGGGAAAGGGTACGAGCAGTACTTC.

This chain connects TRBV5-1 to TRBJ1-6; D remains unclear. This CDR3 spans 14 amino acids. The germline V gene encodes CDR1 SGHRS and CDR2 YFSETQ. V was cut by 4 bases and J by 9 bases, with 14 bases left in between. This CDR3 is CASSPDPPGSPLHF. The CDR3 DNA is TGCGCCAGCAGCCCGGACCCACCTGGTTCACCCCTCCACTTT.

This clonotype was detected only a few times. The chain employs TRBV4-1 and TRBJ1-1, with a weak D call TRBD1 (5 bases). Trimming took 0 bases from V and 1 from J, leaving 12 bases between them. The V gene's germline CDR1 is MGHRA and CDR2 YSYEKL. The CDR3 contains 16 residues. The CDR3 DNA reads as TGCGCCAGCAGCCAAGAAGGGGCAGGGCCGAACACTGAAGCTTTCTTT. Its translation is CASSQEGAGPNTEAFF.

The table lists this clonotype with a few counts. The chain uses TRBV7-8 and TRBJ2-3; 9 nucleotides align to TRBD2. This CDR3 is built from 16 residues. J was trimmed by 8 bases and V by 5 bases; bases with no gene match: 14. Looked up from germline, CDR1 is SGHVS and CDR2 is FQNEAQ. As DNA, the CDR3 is TGTGCCAGCAGCCCTTGGGGGGGACTAGCCTCATCTACGCAGTATTTT. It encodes CASSPWGGLASSTQYF.

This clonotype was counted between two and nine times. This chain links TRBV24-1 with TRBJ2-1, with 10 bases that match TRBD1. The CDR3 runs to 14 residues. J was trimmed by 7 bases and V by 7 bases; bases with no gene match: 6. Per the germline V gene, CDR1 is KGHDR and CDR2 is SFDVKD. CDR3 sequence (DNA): TGTGCCACCAGCGAGACAGGGGGCGATAATGAGCAGTTCTTC. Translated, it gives CATSETGGDNEQFF.

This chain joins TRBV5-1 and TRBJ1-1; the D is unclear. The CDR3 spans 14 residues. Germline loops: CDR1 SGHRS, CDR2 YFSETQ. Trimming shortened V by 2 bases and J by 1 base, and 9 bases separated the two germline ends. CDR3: CASSFTAGNTEAFF. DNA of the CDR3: TGCGCCAGCAGCTTCACCGCAGGGAACACTGAAGCTTTCTTT.

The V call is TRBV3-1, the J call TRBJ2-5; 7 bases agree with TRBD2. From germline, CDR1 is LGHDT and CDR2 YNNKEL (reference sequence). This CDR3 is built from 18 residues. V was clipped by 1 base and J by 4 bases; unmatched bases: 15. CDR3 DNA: TGTGCCAGCAGCCAAGGGGGCGCCGGGCGGGAGTGGTTAGAGACCCAGTACTTC. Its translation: CASSQGGAGREWLETQYF.

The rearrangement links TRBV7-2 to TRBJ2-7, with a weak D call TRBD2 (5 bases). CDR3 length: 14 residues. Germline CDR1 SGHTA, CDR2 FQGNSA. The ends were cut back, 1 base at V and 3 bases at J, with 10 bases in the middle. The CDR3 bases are TGTGCCAGCAGCTTAGGTAGCGTCTACTACGAGCAGTACTTC. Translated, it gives CASSLGSVYYEQYF.

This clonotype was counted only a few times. In DNA form, the CDR3 reads TGTGCCAGCAGTTCCGCTCGGACTAGCGGGAGATCTGAGACCCAGTACTTC. Translating gives CASSSARTSGRSETQYF. The genes are TRBV12-3 or TRBV12-4 and TRBJ2-5; TRBD2 agrees at 13 bases. This CDR3 comprises 17 residues. The V and J ends lost 4 bases and 5 bases, in that order; junction bases with no gene match: 10.

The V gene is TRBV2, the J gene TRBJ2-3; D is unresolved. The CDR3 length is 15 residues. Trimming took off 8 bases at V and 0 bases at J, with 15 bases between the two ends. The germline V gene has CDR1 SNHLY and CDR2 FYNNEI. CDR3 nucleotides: TGTGCCAGCCAGACGGAGACTGCGAGCACAGATACGCAGTATTTT. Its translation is CASQTETASTDTQYF.

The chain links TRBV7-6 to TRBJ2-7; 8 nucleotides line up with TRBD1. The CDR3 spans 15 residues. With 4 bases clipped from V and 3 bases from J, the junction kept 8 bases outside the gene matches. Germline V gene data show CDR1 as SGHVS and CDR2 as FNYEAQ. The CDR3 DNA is TGTGCCAGCAGCTACGGGACAGGAGATAACTACGAGCAGTACTTC. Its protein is CASSYGTGDNYEQYF.

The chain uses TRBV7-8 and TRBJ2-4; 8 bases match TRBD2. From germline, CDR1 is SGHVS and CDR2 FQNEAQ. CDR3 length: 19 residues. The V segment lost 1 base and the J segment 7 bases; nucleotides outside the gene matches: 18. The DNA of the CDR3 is TGTGCCAGCAGCTTAGGGAATGGAGGTAGCGGGACTTCGTGGAACATTCAGTACTTC. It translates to CASSLGNGGSGTSWNIQYF.

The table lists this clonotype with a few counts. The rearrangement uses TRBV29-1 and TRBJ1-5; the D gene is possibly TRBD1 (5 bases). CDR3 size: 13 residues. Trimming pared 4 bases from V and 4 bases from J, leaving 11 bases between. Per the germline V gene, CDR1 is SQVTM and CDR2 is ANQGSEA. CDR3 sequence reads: CSVVGEENQPQHF. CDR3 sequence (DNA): TGCAGCGTTGTAGGGGAGGAAAATCAGCCCCAGCATTTT.

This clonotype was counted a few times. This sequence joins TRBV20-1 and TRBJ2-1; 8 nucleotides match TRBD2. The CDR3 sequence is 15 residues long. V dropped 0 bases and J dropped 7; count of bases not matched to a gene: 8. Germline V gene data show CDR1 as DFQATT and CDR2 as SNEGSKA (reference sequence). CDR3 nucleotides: TGCAGTGCTAGAGATTACGCGGGAGGCAGGAATGAGCAGTTCTTC. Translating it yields CSARDYAGGRNEQFF.

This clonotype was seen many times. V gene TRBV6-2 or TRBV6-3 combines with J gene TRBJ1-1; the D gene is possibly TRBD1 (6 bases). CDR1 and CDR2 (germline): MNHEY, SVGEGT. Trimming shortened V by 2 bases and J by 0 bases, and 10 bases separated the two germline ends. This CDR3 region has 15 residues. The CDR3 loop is CASSYAGTLNTEAFF. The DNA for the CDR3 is TGTGCCAGCAGTTACGCGGGGACATTGAACACTGAAGCTTTCTTT.

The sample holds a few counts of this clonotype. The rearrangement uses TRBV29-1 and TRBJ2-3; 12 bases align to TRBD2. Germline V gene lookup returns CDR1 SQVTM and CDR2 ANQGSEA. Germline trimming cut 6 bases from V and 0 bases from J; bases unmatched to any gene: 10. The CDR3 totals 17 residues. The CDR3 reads CSVSDGTSGPSTDTQYF. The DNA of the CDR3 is TGCAGCGTCTCCGACGGGACTAGCGGGCCTAGCACAGATACGCAGTATTTT.

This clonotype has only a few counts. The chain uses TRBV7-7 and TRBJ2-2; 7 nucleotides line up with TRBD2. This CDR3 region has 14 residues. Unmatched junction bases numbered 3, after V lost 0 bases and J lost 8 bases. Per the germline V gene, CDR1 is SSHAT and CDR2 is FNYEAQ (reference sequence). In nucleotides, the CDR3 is TGTGCCAGCAGCTTAGCTACTAGCGTGGGGGAGCTGTTTTTT. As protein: CASSLATSVGELFF.

The CDR3 loop reads CASSPRVAGRQETQYF. The CDR3 nucleotides are TGTGCCAGCTCACCCCGGGTAGCGGGCCGTCAAGAGACCCAGTACTTC. The chain is built from TRBV18 and TRBJ2-5, with TRBD2 matching over 7 bases. Trimming took 3 bases from V and 2 from J; bases not matched to a gene: 9. CDR3 length: 16 residues. CDR1 is KGHSH, CDR2 LQKENI, per germline. The full variable domain, rest sourced from reference TRBV18 and TRBJ2-5, is NAGVMQNPRHLVRRRGQEARLRCSPMKGHSHVYWYRQLPEEGLKFMVYLQKENIIDESGMPKERFSAEFPKEGPSILRIQQVVRGDSAAYFCASSPRVAGRQETQYFGPGTRLLVL.

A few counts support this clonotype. Here the CDR3 DNA reads TGTGCCAGCAGGGATACAGGGGGCGACTCCTACGAGCAGTACTTC. Amino acid sequence: CASRDTGGDSYEQYF. The chain carries TRBV12-3 or TRBV12-4 and TRBJ2-7, with TRBD1 identical over 9 bases. CDR3 length equals 15 residues. The J segment lost 0 bases and the V segment lost 6 bases, leaving 6 bases of the junction unmatched.

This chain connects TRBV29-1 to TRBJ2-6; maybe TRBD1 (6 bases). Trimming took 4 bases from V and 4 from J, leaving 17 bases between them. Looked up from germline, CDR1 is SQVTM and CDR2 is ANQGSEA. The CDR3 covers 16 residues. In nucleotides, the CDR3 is TGCAGCGTTGCCAGGGGCCCGGGCAGGGGGGCCAACGTCCTGACTTTC. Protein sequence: CSVARGPGRGANVLTF.